A single sample gave rise to the 27 T cell receptor beta chains below, sequenced in a study of vaccination and CD4 T cells after COVID-19. Antigens of these TCRs are unknown. Treatment specified: roughly 10-day PBMC culture with coronavirus spike peptide pools or control peptides (ViraFEST assay). The Oncomine TCR Beta short-read assay was applied to DNA of cultured CD4+ T cells. Via MiXCR, TCRdb re-called the PCR reads, giving one row per CDR3 protein. Seen here are several thousand distinct CDR3 sequences, about 61% observed once, and the top ten hold about 15%. Sequencing used cultured CD4+ T cells from blood, obtained after SARS-CoV-2 vaccination. The receptors were gathered from a human donor with COVID-19.

The table lists this clonotype with a count of one. The V call is TRBV7-2, the J call TRBJ2-5; D gene ambiguous. V lost 0 bases and J 6 bases, leaving 2 bases between the germline ends. The CDR3 is 11 residues long. Germline CDR1 and CDR2: SGHTA and FQGNSA. The CDR3: CASSLAQTQYF. DNA for the CDR3: TGTGCCAGCAGCTTAGCCCAGACCCAGTACTTC.

V usage is TRBV5-1 and J usage is TRBJ1-1; 7 bases align to TRBD1. V was clipped by 3 bases and J by 1 base; unmatched bases: 3. Germline V gene lookup returns CDR1 SGHRS and CDR2 YFSETQ. The CDR3 is 14 amino acids. CDR3 coding DNA: TGCGCCAGCAGCTCGACAGGGCCGAACACTGAAGCTTTCTTT. It translates to CASSSTGPNTEAFF.

The DNA of the CDR3 is TGTGCCAGCATCCTGACGAGACAGGGTTCTAATTCACCCCTCCACTTT. Translating gives CASILTRQGSNSPLHF. V and J are TRBV28 and TRBJ1-6; 7 bases fit TRBD1. The CDR3 loop spans 16 amino acids. V shed 7 bases, J shed 6 bases, and the junction held 12 bases outside the gene matches. Germline loops: CDR1 MDHEN, CDR2 SYDVKM.

This chain links TRBV7-8 with TRBJ2-6; 8 positions agree with TRBD1. CDR3 length: 17 residues. The germline V gene has CDR1 SGHVS and CDR2 FQNEAQ. Trimming cost V 3 bases and J 0 bases; bases outside gene matches: 4. As DNA, the CDR3 is TGTGCCAGCAGCTTGACAGGGGCGACCTCTGGGGCCAACGTCCTGACTTTC. Its protein product is CASSLTGATSGANVLTF. Filled out from reference TRBV7-8 and TRBJ2-6, the complete variable domain reads GAGVSQSPRYKVAKRGQDVALRCDPISGHVSLFWYQQALGQGPEFLTYFQNEAQLDKSGLPSDRFFAERPEGSVSTLKIQRTQQEDSAVYLCASSLTGATSGANVLTFGAGSRLTVL.

V gene TRBV4-2 combines with J gene TRBJ1-5; 12 positions match TRBD1. The CDR3 has 16 residues. Looked up from germline, CDR1 is LGHNA and CDR2 is YNFKEQ. The V and J ends lost 5 bases and 2 bases, in that order; junction bases with no gene match: 4. CDR3 nucleotides: TGTGCCAGCAGCACGGGACAGGGGGCCGGCAATCAGCCCCAGCATTTT. This encodes CASSTGQGAGNQPQHF.

V gene TRBV11-3 combines with J gene TRBJ2-2, with unresolved D. The CDR3 covers 14 residues. The V and J ends lost 4 bases and 3 bases respectively, with 9 bases between them. CDR1 SGHNT and CDR2 YENEEA come from the germline V gene. CDR3 loop: CASSSPGHTGELFF. The CDR3 DNA is TGTGCCAGCAGCTCCCCCGGTCACACCGGGGAGCTGTTTTTT.

This CDR3 reads CSARDRETQYF. The CDR3 DNA is TGCAGTGCTAGAGATCGAGAGACCCAGTACTTC. The chain uses TRBV20-1 and TRBJ2-5; D uncertain. The CDR3 runs to 11 residues. CDR1 and CDR2 (germline): DFQATT, SNEGSKA (reference sequence). Trimming took 0 bases from V and 4 from J, leaving 3 bases between them.

This clonotype has just a few counts. This chain links TRBV6-1 with TRBJ1-6; D is unclear. CDR3 size: 14 residues. V was clipped by 6 bases and J by 9 bases, with 15 bases between them. Per the germline V gene, CDR1 is MNHNS and CDR2 is SASEGT. This chain's CDR3 is CASRTHSKISPLHF. In DNA, the CDR3 is TGTGCCAGCAGGACCCACAGCAAGATTTCACCCCTCCACTTT.

The V gene is TRBV2, the J gene TRBJ1-6; D unclear. Deletions cut 2 bases from V and 0 bases from J, with 8 bases between. Germline assignment: CDR1 SNHLY and CDR2 FYNNEI. This CDR3 comprises 16 residues. CDR3 bases: TGTGCCAGCAGTGAATTTGGTATCTCCTATAATTCACCCCTCCACTTT. This translates into CASSEFGISYNSPLHF.

This clonotype was seen a few times. The V and J genes are TRBV19 and TRBJ1-2; 8 positions agree with TRBD1. This CDR3 is 16 amino acids long. V was pared by 6 bases and J by 0 bases, with 9 bases of the junction left unmatched. Germline V lookup: CDR1 LNHDA, CDR2 SQIVND (reference sequence). The CDR3 nucleotides read TGTGCCAGTAGACTAGGGGGGGACAGGCCTAACTATGGCTACACCTTC. This translates into CASRLGGDRPNYGYTF.

The chain employs TRBV6-1 and TRBJ2-2, with 9 bases fitting TRBD1. V lost 8 bases, J lost 6 bases, and 7 bases stayed unmatched. This CDR3 spans 14 amino acids. Germline lookup yields CDR1 MNHNS and CDR2 SASEGT. This chain's CDR3 is CASGTGSDSGELFF. The CDR3, as DNA: TGTGCCAGCGGGACAGGGAGCGACTCCGGGGAGCTGTTTTTT.

The genes are TRBV5-4 and TRBJ2-4; tentatively, D is TRBD1 (6 bases). Trimming cost V 0 bases and J 1 base, with 8 bases left between them. The germline V gene encodes CDR1 SGHNT and CDR2 YYREEE (reference sequence). This CDR3 spans 15 amino acids. CDR3 region: CASSLAGEAKNIQYF. The CDR3 bases are TGTGCCAGCAGCTTGGCAGGGGAGGCCAAAAACATTCAGTACTTC.

This chain connects TRBV20-1 to TRBJ2-6; D may be TRBD1 (6 bases). The CDR3 contains 15 residues. The germline V and J ends were trimmed by 6 bases and 0 bases, with 12 bases remaining between them. The germline CDR1 and CDR2 sequences are DFQATT and SNEGSKA (reference sequence). Here the CDR3 DNA reads TGCAGTGCCCCGGGACATCTCTCTGGGGCCAACGTCCTGACTTTC. Translation gives CSAPGHLSGANVLTF.

The gene calls are TRBV20-1 and TRBJ1-3; 9 positions agree with TRBD1. This CDR3 contains 16 residues. The trim removed 1 base at V and 0 bases at J, leaving 4 bases unmatched. Germline V gene data show CDR1 as DFQATT and CDR2 as SNEGSKA (reference sequence). The CDR3 here is CSARAPTGGSGNTIYF. CDR3 coding DNA: TGCAGTGCTAGAGCTCCGACAGGGGGCTCTGGAAACACCATATATTTT.

This sequence joins TRBV2 and TRBJ1-5; TRBD1 is a possible D gene (5 bases). Deletions cut 5 bases from V and 3 bases from J, with 14 bases between. The CDR3 is made up of 15 amino acids. Germline V lookup: CDR1 SNHLY, CDR2 FYNNEI. The CDR3 sequence is CASSRMRGSNQPQHF. CDR3 DNA: TGTGCCAGCAGTCGGATGCGGGGGTCCAATCAGCCCCAGCATTTT.

This chain joins TRBV6-1 and TRBJ2-3, with no clear D. CDR1 is MNHNS, CDR2 SASEGT, per germline. V was pared by 6 bases and J by 2 bases, with 15 bases between. The CDR3 runs to 15 residues. Written as DNA, the CDR3 is TGTGCCAGCAGAATCGCCGGCCAACTCACAGATACGCAGTATTTT. Translated: CASRIAGQLTDTQYF.

The chain couples TRBV24-1 to TRBJ1-5; unclear D gene. Germline values: CDR1 KGHDR, CDR2 SFDVKD. Trimming cost V 4 bases and J 12 bases, with 12 bases left between them. The CDR3 is made up of 12 amino acids. Here the CDR3 reads CATSDQTRHQHF. In nucleotides, the CDR3 is TGTGCCACCAGTGACCAGACACGGCACCAGCATTTT.

The chain is built from TRBV12-3 or TRBV12-4 and TRBJ2-1, with TRBD2 identical over 13 bases. The V segment lost 6 bases and the J segment 5 bases; nucleotides outside the gene matches: 4. The CDR3 contains 15 residues. As DNA, the CDR3 is TGTGCCAGCAGCCGTGGGACTAGCGGGAACAATGAGCAGTTCTTC. This gives the protein CASSRGTSGNNEQFF.

V usage is TRBV6-5 and J usage is TRBJ1-6, with no clear D. Germline CDR1 MNHEY, CDR2 SVGAGI. This CDR3 is 14 amino acids long. Trimming stripped 3 bases from V and 4 bases from J, with 7 bases between. CDR3 residues: CASSYNEYNSPLHF. The CDR3 region has the DNA TGTGCCAGCAGTTATAACGAGTATAATTCACCCCTCCACTTT.

V is TRBV5-1 and J is TRBJ2-5; 9 bases are a match to TRBD2. CDR3 size: 15 residues. Germline V lookup: CDR1 SGHRS, CDR2 YFSETQ. V dropped 4 bases and J dropped 5; count of bases not matched to a gene: 9. CDR3 nucleotide sequence: TGCGCCAGCAGCGGTGGACTAGCGTTTGGGGAGACCCAGTACTTC. Protein product: CASSGGLAFGETQYF.

This clonotype was counted between two and nine times. The rearrangement uses TRBV11-3 and TRBJ1-2; TRBD1 aligns across 10 bases. Germline trimming cut 5 bases from V and 8 bases from J; bases unmatched to any gene: 5. CDR1 and CDR2 from the germline V gene are SGHNT and YENEEA. CDR3 length: 13 amino acids. The CDR3 sequence: CASSPGTGDGYTF. The CDR3 bases are TGTGCCAGCAGCCCGGGGACAGGGGACGGCTACACCTTC.

V and J are TRBV6-1 and TRBJ2-1; tentative D call: TRBD1 (6 bases). Germline lookup yields CDR1 MNHNS and CDR2 SASEGT. The CDR3 totals 17 residues. The germline V and J ends were trimmed by 7 bases and 1 base, with 20 bases remaining between them. Here the CDR3 reads CASKQTAQGWSYNEQFF. The CDR3 DNA reads TGTGCCAGCAAGCAGACAGCACAGGGTTGGTCCTACAATGAGCAGTTCTTC.

This clonotype showed up just a few times. The chain uses TRBV6-5 and TRBJ1-1, with D unclear. V gave up 0 bases and J gave up 2 bases, with 7 bases separating them. This CDR3 has 14 amino acids. Germline V gene lookup returns CDR1 MNHEY and CDR2 SVGAGI. CDR3 sequence reads: CASSYSRLNTEAFF. The CDR3 DNA reads TGTGCCAGCAGTTACTCCCGACTTAACACTGAAGCTTTCTTT.

J is TRBJ1-2 and V is TRBV19; no clear D gene. This CDR3 spans 13 amino acids. The germline gives CDR1 LNHDA, CDR2 SQIVND (reference sequence). Trimming cost V 4 bases and J 3 bases, with 9 bases left between them. The CDR3 DNA reads as TGTGCCAGTAGTACCCTCAGAGACTATGGCTACACCTTC. It yields the protein CASSTLRDYGYTF.

This chain uses TRBV20-1 with TRBJ2-5; D may be TRBD1 or TRBD2 (5 bases each). With 5 bases removed from V and 2 bases from J, the gap between germline ends came to 15 bases. CDR1 and CDR2 (germline): DFQATT, SNEGSKA (reference sequence). CDR3 length equals 14 residues. CDR3 residues: CSAEGLWGQETQYF. Here the CDR3 DNA reads TGCAGTGCTGAGGGGTTGTGGGGACAAGAGACCCAGTACTTC.

This clonotype was found a few times. The rearrangement links TRBV7-2 to TRBJ1-2, with D possibly being TRBD1 (5 bases). The length of the CDR3 is 15 residues. V lost 5 bases, J lost 1 base, and 14 bases lay in between. The germline V gene encodes CDR1 SGHTA and CDR2 FQGNSA. The CDR3 sequence: CASSPGTGGNYGYTF. The CDR3 DNA reads TGTGCCAGCAGCCCCGGGACGGGGGGTAACTATGGCTACACCTTC.

CDR3 sequence: CASSIDSLSSGNTIYF. In nucleotides, the CDR3 is TGTGCCAGTAGTATAGATTCGCTGAGCTCTGGAAACACCATATATTTT. The chain recombines TRBV19 with TRBJ1-3; no firm D call. The CDR3 has 16 residues. Per the germline V gene, CDR1 is LNHDA and CDR2 is SQIVND (reference sequence). The V end was cut by 0 bases, the J end by 0 bases, with 9 bases between.